This T cell receptor (beta chain) derives from a study of blood T cell repertoires in COVID-19. Study information: The United States, Italy and Spain supplied acute and convalescent COVID-19 samples. PBMCs, B-cell-depleted T cells, or T cells provided the cDNA or gDNA that made up the material.

Ages ranged from about 18 to 89 years, with residence in 24 US areas. For recovered donors of Cohort 3, there were two negative PCRs, clearance, or symptom resolution. This clone was counted a few times. Relative to the germline gene, one junction end is altered; a read error may explain this. Some clones are missing from TCRdb's copy, which holds only in-frame ones; the method was immunoSEQ multiplex PCR. The sample has roughly 260,000 clones, over 75% seen once. The material sequenced was PBMCs or T cells enriched from blood (not recorded which). This TCR was recovered from a woman aged 45-65 years who had recovered from COVID-19.

The CDR3 spells CASSLGQDQGIYEQYF. CDR3 in DNA: TGTGCCAGCAGTTTGGGGCAGGATCAAGGAATCTACGAGCAGTACTTC. The chain employs TRBV5-5 and TRBJ2-7; D may be TRBD1 (5 bases). CDR3 length: 16 residues. Germline V CDR1 and CDR2: SGHKS, YYEKEE (reference sequence). The whole variable domain, remainder taken from reference TRBV5-5 and TRBJ2-7, is DAGVTQSPTHLIKTRGQQVTLRCSPISGHKSVSWYQQVLGQGPQFIFQYYEKEERGRGNFPDRFSARQFPNYSSELNVNALLLGDSALYLCASSLGQDQGIYEQYFGPGTRLTVT.